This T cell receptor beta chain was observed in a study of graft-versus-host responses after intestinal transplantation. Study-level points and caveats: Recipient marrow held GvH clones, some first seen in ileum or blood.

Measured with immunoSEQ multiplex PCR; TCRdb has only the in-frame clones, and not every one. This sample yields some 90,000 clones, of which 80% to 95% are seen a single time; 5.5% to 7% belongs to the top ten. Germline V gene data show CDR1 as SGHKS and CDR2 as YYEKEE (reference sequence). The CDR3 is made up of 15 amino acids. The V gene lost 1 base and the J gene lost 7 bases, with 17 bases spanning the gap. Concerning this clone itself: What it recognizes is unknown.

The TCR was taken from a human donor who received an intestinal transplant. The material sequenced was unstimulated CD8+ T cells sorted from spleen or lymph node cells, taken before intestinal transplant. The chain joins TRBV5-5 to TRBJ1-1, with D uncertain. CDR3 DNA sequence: TGTGCCAGCAGCTTGATCAGTTCCCCACTGGATGAAGCTTTCTTT. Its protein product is CASSLISSPLDEAFF.